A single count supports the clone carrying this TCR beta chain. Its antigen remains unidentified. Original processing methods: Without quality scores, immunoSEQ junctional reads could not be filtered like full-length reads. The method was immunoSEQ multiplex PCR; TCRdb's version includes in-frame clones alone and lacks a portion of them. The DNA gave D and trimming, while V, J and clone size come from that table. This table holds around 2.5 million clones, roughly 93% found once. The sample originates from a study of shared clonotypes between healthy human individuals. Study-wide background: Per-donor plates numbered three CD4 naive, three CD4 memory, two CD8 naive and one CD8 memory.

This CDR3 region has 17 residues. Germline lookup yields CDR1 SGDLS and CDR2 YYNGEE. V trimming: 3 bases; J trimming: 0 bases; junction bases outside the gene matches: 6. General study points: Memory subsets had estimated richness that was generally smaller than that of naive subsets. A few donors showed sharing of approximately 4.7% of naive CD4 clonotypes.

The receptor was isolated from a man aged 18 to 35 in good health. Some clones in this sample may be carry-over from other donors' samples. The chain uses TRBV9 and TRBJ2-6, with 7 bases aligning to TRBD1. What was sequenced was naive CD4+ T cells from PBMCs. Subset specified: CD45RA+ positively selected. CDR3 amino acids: CASSALQGSSGANVLTF. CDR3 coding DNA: TGTGCCAGCAGCGCCCTACAGGGGTCCTCTGGGGCCAACGTCCTGACTTTC.